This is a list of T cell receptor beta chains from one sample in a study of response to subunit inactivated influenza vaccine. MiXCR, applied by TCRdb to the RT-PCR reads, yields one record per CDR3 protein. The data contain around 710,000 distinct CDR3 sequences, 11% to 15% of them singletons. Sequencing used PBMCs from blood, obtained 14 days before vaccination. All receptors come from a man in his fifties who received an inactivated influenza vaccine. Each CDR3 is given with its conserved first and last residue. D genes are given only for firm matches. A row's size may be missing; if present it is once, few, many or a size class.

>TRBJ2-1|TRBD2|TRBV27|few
CASSFLAGGTPYNEQFF
TGTGCCAGCAGTTTCCTCGCGGGAGGAACACCCTACAATGAGCAGTTCTTC
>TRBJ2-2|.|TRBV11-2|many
CASSRELANTGELFF
TGTGCCAGCAGCAGAGAGCTGGCGAACACCGGGGAGCTGTTTTTT
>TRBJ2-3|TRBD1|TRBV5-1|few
CASSLALGQGLDTQYF
TGCGCCAGCAGCTTGGCCTTGGGACAGGGTTTGGATACGCAGTATTTT
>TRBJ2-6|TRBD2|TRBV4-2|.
CASSEILAGGTGGANVLTF
TGTGCCAGCAGCGAAATACTAGCGGGGGGAACGGGAGGGGCCAACGTCCTGACTTTC
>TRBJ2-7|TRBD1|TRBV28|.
CATGDSWDYEQYF
TGTGCCACAGGGGACAGCTGGGACTACGAGCAGTACTTC
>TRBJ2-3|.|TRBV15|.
CATSRKGSTSTDTQYF
TGTGCCACCAGCAGGAAAGGGTCGACTAGCACAGATACGCAGTATTTT
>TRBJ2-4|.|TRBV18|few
CASSPKGLGNIQYF
TGTGCCAGCTCACCAAAGGGTCTGGGAAACATTCAGTACTTC
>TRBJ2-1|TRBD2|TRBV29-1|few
CSVARAGTNEQFF
TGCAGCGTGGCTAGAGCGGGGACCAATGAGCAGTTCTTC
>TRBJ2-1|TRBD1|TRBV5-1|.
CASSASGQTNNEQFF
TGCGCCAGCAGCGCCTCGGGACAGACCAACAATGAGCAGTTCTTC
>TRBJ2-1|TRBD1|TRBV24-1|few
CATSDLRQGGNEQFF
TGTGCCACCAGTGATTTGCGACAGGGCGGCAATGAGCAGTTCTTC
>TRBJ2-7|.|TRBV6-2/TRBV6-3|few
CASREGGRPYEQYF
TGTGCCAGCAGAGAGGGGGGGAGACCCTACGAGCAGTACTTC
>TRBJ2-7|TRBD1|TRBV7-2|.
CASSPDRGRVSEQYF
TGTGCCAGCAGCCCGGACAGGGGCCGCGTGAGCGAGCAGTACTTC
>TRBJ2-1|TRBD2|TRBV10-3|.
CAISELASGGNEQFF
TGTGCCATCAGTGAGTTGGCTAGCGGGGGTAATGAGCAGTTCTTC
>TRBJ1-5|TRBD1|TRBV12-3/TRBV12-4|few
CASSLGSPKKPGQGNQPQHF
TGTGCCAGCAGTTTAGGGTCCCCCAAAAAACCGGGACAGGGCAATCAGCCCCAGCATTTT
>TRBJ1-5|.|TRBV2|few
CASSTEWDQPQHF
TGTGCCAGCAGCACGGAGTGGGATCAGCCCCAGCATTTT
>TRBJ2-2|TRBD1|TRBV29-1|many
CSAGQGNTGELFF
TGCAGCGCTGGACAGGGAAACACCGGGGAGCTGTTTTTT
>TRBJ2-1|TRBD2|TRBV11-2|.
CASSLDTSGRAYNEQFF
TGTGCCAGCAGCTTAGATACTAGCGGGAGGGCCTACAATGAGCAGTTCTTC
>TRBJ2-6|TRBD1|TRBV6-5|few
CASRAGTGGLAGANVLTF
TGTGCCAGCAGAGCCGGGACAGGGGGCTTGGCTGGGGCCAACGTCCTGACTTTC
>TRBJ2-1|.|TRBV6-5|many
CASSSKGGGEQFF
TGTGCCAGCAGTTCTAAGGGTGGTGGTGAGCAGTTCTTC
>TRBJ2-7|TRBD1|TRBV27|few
CASSLLGQGNWYEQYF
TGTGCCAGCAGTTTATTGGGACAGGGGAATTGGTACGAGCAGTACTTC
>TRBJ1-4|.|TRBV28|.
CASRAWAVNEKLFF
TGTGCCAGCCGCGCGTGGGCAGTTAATGAAAAACTGTTTTTT
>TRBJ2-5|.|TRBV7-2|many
CASSLPGGKTQYF
TGTGCCAGCAGCTTACCCGGGGGAAAGACCCAGTACTTC
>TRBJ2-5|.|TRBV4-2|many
CASSQGDEGMETQYF
TGTGCCAGCAGCCAAGGGGATGAGGGAATGGAGACCCAGTACTTC
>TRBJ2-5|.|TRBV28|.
CASKSGPSVETQYF
TGTGCCAGCAAGTCTGGGCCGTCTGTGGAGACCCAGTACTTC
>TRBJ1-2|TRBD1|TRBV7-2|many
CASSLNPGGYYGYTF
TGTGCCAGCAGCTTAAACCCAGGGGGCTATTATGGCTACACCTTC
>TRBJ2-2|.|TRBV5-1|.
CASNKESTGELFF
TGCGCCAGCAATAAGGAGAGCACCGGGGAGCTGTTTTTT
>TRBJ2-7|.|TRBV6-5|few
CASSYSGAENEQYF
TGTGCCAGCAGTTACTCAGGGGCCGAGAACGAGCAGTACTTC
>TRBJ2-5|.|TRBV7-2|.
CASSRGLSETQYF
TGTGCCAGCAGCCGCGGACTGTCGGAGACCCAGTACTTC